This T cell receptor (beta chain) was profiled in a study of beta chain features in type 1 diabetes. Study-level results: Shorter TCRB CDR3s, moderately but significantly so, marked every one of the four CD4+ subsets in Type 1 diabetes patients. Whatever favoring of shorter templates PCR might show would apply equally to patients and controls. Cells expressing TCR highly could be over-represented by cDNA sequencing.

This clone appeared many times. Its antigen remains unknown. Other DNA variants within this sample encode the same CDR3. The CDR3 loop spans 16 amino acids. Germline CDR1 SEHNR, CDR2 FQNEAQ (reference sequence). J gave up 4 bases and V 2 bases, and 8 bases lay outside the gene matches. Expressed TCRB transcripts got sequenced, as all isolated RNA was reverse transcribed. Generated by immunoSEQ multiplex PCR, the TCRdb table keeps only in-frame clones and is missing some. The table includes approximately 150,000 clones, around 13% detected once. Only one heparinised blood draw was taken per donor, and its volume averaged around 100 mL. CD45RO/CCR7/CD25/CD127/CD95/CD27 staining was used to isolate CD4+ naive, central memory, regulatory and stem cell-like memory cells by sorting.

The sequenced material came from central memory CD4+ T cells from blood. The sequence derives from a man younger than 35 with type 1 diabetes. The chain couples TRBV7-9 to TRBJ2-5; 9 nucleotides match TRBD2. The CDR3 DNA follows: TGTGCCAGCAGCTTAATGAGCGGGGGGTCATTAGAGACCCAGTACTTC. Protein: CASSLMSGGSLETQYF.